The 10 T cell receptor beta chains below all came from one sample that was sequenced in a study of shared T cell receptors in the human thymus. The assay was immunoSEQ multiplex PCR, and TCRdb's table has in-frame clones only and misses some. The sample contains about 610,000 clones, more than 75% of which appear only once. This same sample was also part of a study on human thymus T cells.

The sequenced sample was thymocytes. The receptor source for this set is a boy under three years old with a congenital heart defect.

The chain links TRBV27 to TRBJ2-2; TRBD2 agrees at 7 bases. With V trimmed by 8 bases and J by 4 bases, 7 bases remained unmatched. The germline CDR1 and CDR2 sequences are MNHEY and SMNVEV (reference sequence). The length of the CDR3 is 14 residues. The CDR3 spells CASWAREGTGELFF. The DNA for the CDR3 is TGTGCCAGCTGGGCCAGGGAGGGCACCGGGGAGCTGTTTTTT.

Only a few counts were recorded for this clone. The chain carries TRBV29-1 and TRBJ1-4; D unclear. CDR3 length: 12 residues. Germline V lookup: CDR1 SQVTM, CDR2 ANQGSEA. V shed 6 bases and J shed 7 bases, with 12 bases lying between them. The CDR3: CSVLDGGEKLFF. CDR3 bases: TGCAGCGTCCTGGACGGAGGTGAAAAACTGTTTTTT.

The chain combines TRBV30 with TRBJ2-1; the match to TRBD2 covers 13 bases. CDR3 length: 14 amino acids. Germline V CDR1 and CDR2: GTSNPN, SVGIG (reference sequence). The V gene end was trimmed by 7 bases and the J gene end by 8 bases; junction bases not matched to a gene: 8. The CDR3: CALRTSGRLYEQFF. In DNA form, the CDR3 reads TGTGCCTTGCGGACTAGCGGGAGACTCTATGAGCAGTTCTTC.

The chain recombines TRBV4-2 with TRBJ2-7, with 10 nucleotides matching TRBD2. Germline trimming cut 4 bases from V and 4 bases from J; bases unmatched to any gene: 16. Germline V gene data show CDR1 as LGHNA and CDR2 as YNFKEQ. This CDR3 has 18 amino acids. CDR3 in amino acids: CASSRSELGAGGPYEQYF. DNA for the CDR3: TGTGCCAGCAGCCGGTCCGAACTAGGAGCGGGAGGGCCATACGAGCAGTACTTC.

The chain has TRBV5-1 and TRBJ2-1; D unclear. Germline V CDR1 and CDR2: SGHRS, YFSETQ. The ends were cut back, 5 bases at V and 4 bases at J, with 4 bases in the middle. The CDR3 runs 11 residues. CDR3 DNA: TGCGCCAGCAGACAGTACAATGAGCAGTTCTTC. It specifies CASRQYNEQFF.

V usage is TRBV2 and J usage is TRBJ2-7; 7 bases agree with TRBD2. Germline V gene lookup returns CDR1 SNHLY and CDR2 FYNNEI. The CDR3 consists of 19 residues. The V segment lost 4 bases and the J segment 6 bases; nucleotides outside the gene matches: 24. CDR3 nucleotide sequence: TGTGCCAGCAGTGCGGCTGTCAGACTCCTAGCGGCCCCGAGGTGCGAGCAGTACTTC. Translation gives CASSAAVRLLAAPRCEQYF.

To note about this clone: The sample carries other DNA sequences with the same CDR3. The genes are TRBV18 and TRBJ2-7, with 8 nucleotides matching TRBD1. Germline lookup yields CDR1 KGHSH and CDR2 LQKENI. Trimming took 3 bases from V and 5 from J; bases not matched to a gene: 3. The CDR3 has 13 residues. CDR3 bases: TGTGCCAGCTCACCTCAGGGGGCCCACGAGCAGTACTTC. Amino acids: CASSPQGAHEQYF. The full variable domain, completed using reference TRBV18 and TRBJ2-7, is NAGVMQNPRHLVRRRGQEARLRCSPMKGHSHVYWYRQLPEEGLKFMVYLQKENIIDESGMPKERFSAEFPKEGPSILRIQQVVRGDSAAYFCASSPQGAHEQYFGPGTRLTVT.

V is TRBV19 and J is TRBJ2-1, with D perhaps being TRBD1 or TRBD2 (10 bases each). This CDR3 has 24 amino acids. The germline V gene encodes CDR1 LNHDA and CDR2 SQIVND (reference sequence). V lost 5 bases to trimming and J lost 4 bases, with 42 bases between them. The CDR3 DNA reads as TGTGCCAGTAGTCGAGGGACAGGGGTCCCACCGACTAGAACTAGCGGGGAGAAGTACAATGAGCAGTTCTTC. It encodes CASSRGTGVPPTRTSGEKYNEQFF.

The chain carries TRBV28 and TRBJ2-7; D may be TRBD2 (6 bases). The CDR3 is 15 amino acids. Deletions cut 3 bases from V and 2 bases from J, with 14 bases between. Germline CDR1 is MDHEN and CDR2 is SYDVKM. CDR3 loop: CASSLAAGYAYEQYF. The CDR3 DNA is TGTGCCAGCAGTTTGGCCGCGGGATACGCCTACGAGCAGTACTTC.

The chain combines TRBV6-1 with TRBJ2-5, with 8 positions matching TRBD2. The V gene end was trimmed by 6 bases and the J gene end by 5 bases; junction bases not matched to a gene: 5. CDR3 length equals 13 residues. Germline V lookup: CDR1 MNHNS, CDR2 SASEGT. The CDR3 sequence: CASRAGARETQYF. The CDR3 coding sequence is TGTGCCAGCAGAGCGGGAGCGCGGGAGACCCAGTACTTC.